These T cell receptor beta chains were read from a single sample in a study of beta chain features in type 1 diabetes. Profiled with immunoSEQ multiplex PCR; TCRdb holds only in-frame clones, not every one. The profile shows under 300,000 clones, around 22% of them singletons. Sequenced: naive CD4+ T cells from blood. These receptors originate from a woman aged 25 to 39 with type 1 diabetes. The CDR3 runs from the conserved cysteine through the conserved F or W. D genes are given only for firm matches. Expanded clones are given a class, and other clones once, few, many or no size at all.

D: TRBD2; size: few; J: TRBJ2-5; V: TRBV29-1; length: 13; CDR3: CSVEQAGGETQYF; DNA: TGCAGCGTTGAACAAGCGGGAGGCGAGACCCAGTACTTC
D: NA; size: NA; J: TRBJ2-2; V: TRBV28; length: 13; CDR3: CASSLTGPGELFF; DNA: TGTGCCAGCAGTTTGACAGGTCCCGGGGAGCTGTTTTTT
D: NA; size: NA; J: TRBJ1-3; V: TRBV20-1; length: 10; CDR3: CSARAGSLYF; DNA: TGCAGTGCTAGGGCGGGGTCACTATATTTT
D: TRBD2; size: NA; J: TRBJ2-3; V: TRBV5-1; length: 15; CDR3: CASSPGLAGSDTQYF; DNA: TGCGCCAGCAGCCCGGGACTAGCGGGATCAGATACGCAGTATTTT
D: TRBD2; size: few; J: TRBJ2-5; V: TRBV5-1; length: 16; CDR3: CASRARTSGSGETQYF; DNA: TGCGCCAGCAGGGCGAGGACTAGCGGGAGTGGGGAGACCCAGTACTTC
D: TRBD2; size: NA; J: TRBJ2-7; V: TRBV6-5; length: 15; CDR3: CASSRRLAGVDEQYF; DNA: TGTGCCAGCAGCCGCCGACTAGCGGGAGTCGACGAGCAGTACTTC
D: TRBD1; size: few; J: TRBJ2-7; V: TRBV4-2; length: 15; CDR3: CASSQDWDRDYEQYF; DNA: TGTGCCAGCAGCCAAGACTGGGACAGGGACTACGAGCAGTACTTC
D: TRBD1; size: NA; J: TRBJ2-7; V: TRBV28; length: 14; CDR3: CASSSGQGLVGQYF; DNA: TGTGCCAGCAGTAGTGGACAGGGGCTCGTCGGGCAGTACTTC
D: TRBD2; size: NA; J: TRBJ2-1; V: TRBV7-2; length: 14; CDR3: CASRWTSGRYEQFF; DNA: TGTGCCAGCAGATGGACTAGCGGGAGGTATGAGCAGTTCTTC
D: TRBD2; size: NA; J: TRBJ2-1; V: TRBV18; length: 16; CDR3: CASSIGLAGVDDEQFF; DNA: TGTGCCAGCTCAATAGGACTAGCGGGAGTGGACGATGAGCAGTTCTTC
D: NA; size: few; J: TRBJ2-3; V: TRBV11-2; length: 15; CDR3: CASSTSTPTVDTQYF; DNA: TGTGCCAGCAGCACTAGCACCCCGACGGTAGATACGCAGTATTTT
D: TRBD1; size: few; J: TRBJ2-2; V: TRBV7-3; length: 15; CDR3: CASSSTGMGTGELFF; DNA: TGTGCCAGCAGCTCGACAGGGATGGGCACCGGGGAGCTGTTTTTT
D: TRBD1; size: few; J: TRBJ1-2; V: TRBV2; length: 13; CDR3: CASSRDSVDGYTF; DNA: TGTGCCAGCAGTCGGGACAGCGTGGATGGCTACACCTTC
D: NA; size: NA; J: TRBJ1-5; V: TRBV4-1; length: 16; CDR3: CASSNVPGQGGQPQHF; DNA: TGCGCCAGCAGCAACGTTCCGGGCCAGGGCGGTCAGCCCCAGCATTTT
D: NA; size: NA; J: TRBJ2-1; V: TRBV30; length: 15; CDR3: CAWGAIAVSYNEQFF; DNA: TGTGCCTGGGGTGCTATAGCGGTAAGCTACAATGAGCAGTTCTTC
D: TRBD2; size: NA; J: TRBJ2-1; V: TRBV4-1; length: 18; CDR3: CASSRQRYSSGRGNEQFF; DNA: TGCGCCAGCAGCCGCCAGCGATATTCTAGCGGGAGGGGCAATGAGCAGTTCTTC
D: NA; size: once; J: TRBJ1-3; V: TRBV13; length: 16; CDR3: CASSLFTAASGNTIYF; DNA: TGTGCCAGCAGCTTATTTACGGCGGCGAGTGGAAACACCATATATTTT